This TCR beta chain was obtained from a study of CD8 T cells in Susac syndrome. The overall study: At the time of blood draw, patients with Susac syndrome were therapy-naive, receiving corticosteroids, or receiving intravenous immunoglobulin alone.

RNA amounts of about 0.45 to 1 ug underwent reverse transcription with random hexamers. TCRdb independently ran MiXCR on the immunoSEQ multiplex PCR reads; one entry per CDR3 protein. The sample lists 200,000 to 250,000 distinct CDR3 sequences; 94% were seen once. V was pared by 5 bases and J by 6 bases, with 7 bases of the junction left unmatched. The CDR3 loop spans 14 amino acids. The germline V gene encodes CDR1 DFQATT and CDR2 SNEGSKA (reference sequence). The chain links TRBV20-1 to TRBJ1-4; 9 positions match TRBD1. The sample consisted of CD4+ T cells from PBMCs. This TCR came from a human donor with Susac syndrome. CDR3 residues: CSALPRTGDEKLFF. In DNA, the CDR3 is TGCAGTGCTCTTCCCCGGACAGGGGATGAAAAACTGTTTTTT.